The entry that follows covers one TCR beta chain sequence. Its antigen is unidentified. The data belong to a study of CD8+ T cells in alopecia areata. Study at large: Patients in the study were on tofacitinib for 6 to 18 months, then off it for 6 months. Scalp area affected, as a percentage, set the severity score of treated patients. The study, taken as a whole, reports: Numerous clones, expanded in lesions, remained in scalp and blood during tofacitinib. Alopecia totalis/universalis scalp especially showed more expanded CD8+ clones than normal scalp.

Sequencing templates came from extracted RNA that was reverse transcribed into cDNA. Only in-frame clones appear in the TCRdb table, and some are missing; sequencing was by immunoSEQ multiplex PCR. The sample lists thousands of clones, over 70% seen once, with about 6.4% in the top ten. Noted treatment: oral pan-JAK inhibitor, 5-10 mg twice daily. In alopecia areata patients, both lesional scalp punch biopsies and peripheral blood were collected. The germline CDR1 and CDR2 sequences are KGHSH and LQKENI. Trimming at V came to 4 bases and at J to 5 bases, leaving 15 bases not matched to a gene. This CDR3 is built from 17 residues.

The input for sequencing was skin, taken at week 24, from a patient treated with tofacitinib. This chain joins TRBV18 and TRBJ2-5; 8 positions match TRBD1. This receptor was identified in a human donor with alopecia areata. The CDR3 spells CASSREDRGAIAETQYF. The DNA of the CDR3 is TGTGCCAGCTCACGAGAAGACAGGGGAGCGATCGCGGAGACCCAGTACTTC.